This entry lists 7 T cell receptor beta chains sequenced from one sample in a study of CD8 T cells in ankylosing spondylitis. TCRdb used MiXCR to reprocess the 5' RACE reads, holding one entry per CDR3 protein. Altogether 100,000 to 150,000 distinct CDR3 sequences are present, about a tenth being singletons, with the ten largest covering approximately 3.3%. Input material: blood, either unsorted or a sorted T cell fraction (not recorded which). These receptors all come from a male donor with ankylosing spondylitis or in good health (not recorded which).

This clonotype showed up many times. The rearrangement uses TRBV4-2 and TRBJ2-1, with a tentative D call TRBD2 (6 bases). This CDR3 region has 16 residues. Trimming removed 4 bases at V and 3 bases at J, with 16 bases between. Germline V gene data show CDR1 as LGHNA and CDR2 as YNFKEQ. Here the CDR3 reads CASSLNSGNNYNEQFF. The CDR3 DNA follows: TGTGCCAGCAGCCTGAATAGCGGAAACAACTACAATGAGCAGTTCTTC.

Details on this clonotype: A much larger clonotype is one base distant, so this may be a read error. V gene TRBV4-3 combines with J gene TRBJ1-3; D call uncertain. CDR1 and CDR2 (germline): LGHNA, YSLEER. The CDR3 totals 15 residues. CDR3 sequence (DNA): TGCGCCAGCAGCCAAGAGGCCCTCTCTAGAAACACCATATATTTT. Residues: CASSQEALSRNTIYF.

This clonotype came up a few times. DNA for the CDR3: TGTGCCAGCAGCCCAAGTGGTGGGACAGGGTTTTCAGATACGCAGTATTTT. Translation gives CASSPSGGTGFSDTQYF. The J gene is TRBJ2-3, the V gene TRBV7-9; TRBD1 aligns across 9 bases. The CDR3 is 17 amino acids. Per the germline V gene, CDR1 is SEHNR and CDR2 is FQNEAQ (reference sequence). V shed 5 bases, J shed 4 bases, and the junction held 13 bases outside the gene matches.

Ten or more counts support this clonotype. The gene calls are TRBV28 and TRBJ2-7, with D perhaps matching TRBD1 (5 bases). The V end was cut by 1 base, the J end by 5 bases, with 12 bases between. From germline, CDR1 is MDHEN and CDR2 SYDVKM. This CDR3 is 14 amino acids long. The CDR3 region has the DNA TGTGCCAGCAGTTTATTAGGAAACAGGCACGAGCAGTACTTC. Translated, it gives CASSLLGNRHEQYF.

V is TRBV5-6 and J is TRBJ2-3; possibly TRBD1 for D (6 bases). The germline V gene has CDR1 SGHDT and CDR2 YYEEEE. V lost 2 bases to trimming and J lost 0 bases, with 16 bases between them. This CDR3 has 17 residues. The CDR3 loop reads CASSFTGSRQSTDTQYF. The CDR3 bases are TGTGCCAGCAGCTTCACAGGGTCGCGGCAAAGCACAGATACGCAGTATTTT.

This clonotype was counted many times. The chain combines TRBV18 with TRBJ2-5; the match to TRBD1 covers 7 bases. Germline V gives CDR1 KGHSH, CDR2 LQKENI. The CDR3 sequence is 14 residues long. Trimming took 3 bases from V and 4 from J; bases not matched to a gene: 5. This CDR3 is CASSPGTVGETQYF. CDR3 in DNA: TGTGCCAGCTCACCCGGGACAGTCGGAGAGACCCAGTACTTC.

There are many counts of this clonotype. This rearrangement joins TRBV4-2 to TRBJ2-7; D perhaps matches TRBD2 (7 bases). The CDR3 loop spans 16 amino acids. The germline V gene encodes CDR1 LGHNA and CDR2 YNFKEQ. Trimming stripped 0 bases from V and 7 bases from J, with 19 bases between. The CDR3: CASSQDLLAEGGEQYF. CDR3 coding DNA: TGTGCCAGCAGCCAAGATCTTCTAGCGGAGGGGGGTGAGCAGTACTTC.